This T cell receptor beta chain was sequenced for a study of siplizumab effects on memory and regulatory T cells. Overall study findings and caveats: Treg origin accounted for an average of nearly 70% of mappable alloreactive CD4+ clones with siplizumab and 25% to 30% in controls. Sequences that were alloreactive and traceable to unstimulated CD4+ memory cells were significantly reduced by siplizumab.

TCRdb's table, derived via immunoSEQ multiplex PCR, lists solely in-frame clones and lacks some. The data contain under 95,000 clones, roughly 94% of them seen just once; the ten biggest clones take up over 0.25%. Of note for this clone: The antigen remains unidentified.

This CDR3 has 13 residues. Germline V gene sequence: CDR1 GTSNPN, CDR2 SVGIG (reference sequence). Deletions cut 0 bases from V and 8 bases from J, with 10 bases between. The TCR comes from a human donor in good health. The sample taken for sequencing was non-Treg CD4+ T cells sorted from blood. This chain connects TRBV30 to TRBJ1-4; unclear D gene. CDR3 loop: CAWSVASNEKLFF. The CDR3 DNA sequence: TGTGCCTGGAGTGTAGCCAGCAACGAAAAACTGTTTTTT.